Sequencing of this TCR beta chain was carried out in a study of blood T cells in healthy people across ages. Alongside a J-beta primer mix, a sample-barcoded 5' primer served in a second PCR lasting about 6 to 12 cycles. Every sample gave at least 2.5 million paired-end reads containing CDR3. TCRdb re-called the 5' RACE reads through MiXCR, storing one row per CDR3 protein. The table includes 650,000 to 800,000 distinct CDR3 sequences, roughly 44% detected once. The sample holds one count of this clonotype. The V gene's germline CDR1 is SGHRS and CDR2 YFSETQ. The CDR3 sequence is 14 residues long. Trimming took off 2 bases at V and 0 bases at J, with 9 bases between the two ends.

The sequencing sample was made of blood. The sequence came from a man aged 55 to 70 in good health. The chain combines TRBV5-1 with TRBJ2-7, with D perhaps matching TRBD1 (5 bases). The CDR3 sequence: CASSFVDNSYEQYF. In DNA, the CDR3 is TGCGCCAGCAGCTTTGTGGACAACTCCTACGAGCAGTACTTC.